This is a list of T cell receptor beta chains from one sample in a study of OX40 agonist ivuxolimab in advanced cancers. Generated by immunoSEQ multiplex PCR, the TCRdb table keeps only in-frame clones and is missing some. In the table there are approximately 76,000 clones, over 85% of which are singletons. Sequenced material: CD4+ or CD8+ T cells sorted from blood, taken in a trial of the OX40 agonist ivuxolimab. The receptors originated from an adult with an advanced solid tumor such as melanoma, head and neck, liver or kidney cancer. Both conserved end residues are part of each CDR3. A D gene is named only where the DNA matches it firmly. Rows may omit the clone size; those that give it use once, few, many or a size class.

J: TRBJ1-5
D: TRBD1
size: .
V: TRBV19
DNA: TGTGCCAGTACCCCGGGACAGGGGGTCTCTAATCAGCCCCAGCATTTT
CDR3: CASTPGQGVSNQPQHF

J: TRBJ1-2
D: .
size: .
V: TRBV5-6
DNA: TGTGCCAGCGACGCCGACGGAATTAACTATGGCTACACCTTC
CDR3: CASDADGINYGYTF

J: TRBJ1-5
D: .
size: .
V: TRBV19
DNA: TGTGCCAGTAGTATCCGACAGCTTAGCAATCAGCCCCAGCATTTT
CDR3: CASSIRQLSNQPQHF

J: TRBJ2-5
D: TRBD1
size: .
V: TRBV7-9
DNA: TGTGCCACGCGAGACAGGGGCGGGGAGACCCAGTACTTC
CDR3: CATRDRGGETQYF

J: TRBJ2-3
D: .
size: .
V: TRBV6-4
DNA: TGTGCCAGCAGTGACGGCGCCCTGGGGGATACGCAGTATTTT
CDR3: CASSDGALGDTQYF

J: TRBJ2-1
D: .
size: .
V: TRBV7-6
DNA: TGTGCCAGCAGCCCCCCCAGGGGAGGCTACAATGAGCAGTTCTTC
CDR3: CASSPPRGGYNEQFF

J: TRBJ2-3
D: .
size: once
V: TRBV19
DNA: TGTGCCAGTAGTATAGGTTCGCGGGACTCCACAGATACGCAGTATTTT
CDR3: CASSIGSRDSTDTQYF

J: TRBJ1-1
D: .
size: .
V: TRBV5-1
DNA: TGCGCCAGCAGCTTGGTACGCACTGAAGCTTTCTTT
CDR3: CASSLVRTEAFF

J: TRBJ2-6
D: .
size: .
V: TRBV13
DNA: TGTGCCAGCAGCTTAGGTCATTCTGGGGCCAACGTCCTGACTTTC
CDR3: CASSLGHSGANVLTF

J: TRBJ1-2
D: .
size: .
V: TRBV27
DNA: TGTGCCAGCAGTTTATCCCCCAGGGGTGTCGATGGCTACACCTTC
CDR3: CASSLSPRGVDGYTF

J: TRBJ2-5
D: TRBD2
size: .
V: TRBV7-2
DNA: TGTGCCAGCAGCCCCTTAGCGGGAGTAGAGACCCAGTACTTC
CDR3: CASSPLAGVETQYF

J: TRBJ2-7
D: TRBD1
size: .
V: TRBV11-3
DNA: TGTGCCAGCAGCTACGGGACAGGATCCTACGAGCAGTACTTC
CDR3: CASSYGTGSYEQYF

J: TRBJ1-2
D: .
size: .
V: TRBV6-5
DNA: TGTGCCAGCAGGGGGTCCGATGGCTACACCTTC
CDR3: CASRGSDGYTF

J: TRBJ1-1
D: TRBD1
size: .
V: TRBV9
DNA: TGTGCCAGCAGCGCGGGACAGGGGGGCACTGAAGCTTTCTTT
CDR3: CASSAGQGGTEAFF

J: TRBJ1-6
D: .
size: .
V: TRBV27
DNA: TGTGCCAGCAGTTTACAAATGCGTTATTCACCCCTCCACTTT
CDR3: CASSLQMRYSPLHF

J: TRBJ2-7
D: TRBD2
size: .
V: TRBV7-2
DNA: TGTGCCAGCAGCTTCCGACTAGCGGGAGGTCAGTCCTACGAGCAGTACTTC
CDR3: CASSFRLAGGQSYEQYF

J: TRBJ2-3
D: TRBD1
size: once
V: TRBV11-2
DNA: TGTGCCAGCAGCACCGGGACAGCACAGAATACGCAGTATTTT
CDR3: CASSTGTAQNTQYF

J: TRBJ1-1
D: .
size: .
V: TRBV27
DNA: TGTGCCAGCAGAACAGACATGGGACCGTACACTGAAGCTTTCTTT
CDR3: CASRTDMGPYTEAFF

J: TRBJ2-3
D: TRBD2
size: .
V: TRBV10-3
DNA: TGTGCCATCAGTGAGGCGTCCGGGACTAGCGGGAGAGTTGGGACAGATACGCAGTATTTT
CDR3: CAISEASGTSGRVGTDTQYF

J: TRBJ2-1
D: TRBD2
size: .
V: TRBV19
DNA: TGTGCCAGTAGTATAGCCAGCGGGAGTAATAATGAGCAGTTCTTC
CDR3: CASSIASGSNNEQFF